The following is a T cell receptor (beta chain) sequence with its context. The sample is drawn from a study of blood T cell repertoires in COVID-19. Profiling relied on immunoSEQ multiplex PCR, and the TCRdb table lists in-frame clones only, not all of them. The sample records roughly 44,000 clones, 85% to 90% being singletons. The germline CDR1 and CDR2 sequences are SGHNT and YYREEE (reference sequence). CDR3 length equals 14 residues. V trimming: 4 bases; J trimming: 4 bases; junction bases outside the gene matches: 6. The sequence came from a man at least 80 years old with acute or convalescent COVID-19. The chain links TRBV5-4 to TRBJ2-7, with 9 positions matching TRBD1. Sequencing was carried out using peripheral blood. CDR3 DNA: TGTGCCAGCAGCGCCCGGACAGGGGAATACGAGCAGTACTTC. As protein: CASSARTGEYEQYF.